This T cell receptor beta chain comes out of a study of OX40 agonist ivuxolimab in advanced cancers. Background on the study: Participants averaged approximately 60 years of age (range about 23 to 80) and were 82.7% male. Study results and caveats: Average numbers of expanded clones were greater in CD8+ T cells than in CD4+. CD4+ and CD8+ T cells in blood underwent clonal expansion by week 6 at 0.1 to 3.0 mg/kg. Normalized T-cell clonal expansion was also low in a subset of nonresponders.

This clone was counted a few times. Antigen specificity is unknown. Germline-derived CDR1 and CDR2 are SGHDN and FVKESK. The length of the CDR3 is 14 residues. Trimming removed 6 bases from V and 0 bases from J, with 10 bases in between. The method was immunoSEQ multiplex PCR; TCRdb's version includes in-frame clones alone and lacks a portion of them. The data show some 19,000 clones, around 68% seen once. The chain recombines TRBV14 with TRBJ2-3, with D maybe TRBD1 (5 bases). Sequenced here: CD4+ or CD8+ T cells sorted from blood, sampled in a trial of the OX40 agonist ivuxolimab. This TCR came from an adult with an advanced solid tumor such as melanoma, head and neck, liver or kidney cancer. Here the CDR3 reads CASRRQGSTDTQYF. The CDR3 DNA reads as TGTGCCAGCAGACGTCAGGGCAGCACAGATACGCAGTATTTT.